This T cell receptor beta chain is from a study of molecular identifiers for immune sequencing clone quantification. For the study at large: Replicates split RNA from roughly 20,000 or 100,000 naive CD8 cells five ways, and the researchers sequenced four portions.

TCRdb re-analysed the PCR reads in MiXCR, keeping a single row per CDR3 protein. The sample lists hundreds of thousands of distinct CDR3 sequences; about 25% were seen once. J lost 1 base, V lost 3 bases, and 13 bases had no gene match. CDR3 length: 18 residues. Germline CDR1 is SEHNR and CDR2 is FQNEAQ (reference sequence). Sequenced input: naive CD8+ T cells from blood, with Jurkat cell RNA spiked in. Subset in this sample: FACS-sorted CD8+CD4-CCR7+CD45RA+ naive T cells. The TCR sequence derives from a human donor in good health. Some libraries in this study had Jurkat cell RNA spiked in. The genes are TRBV7-9 and TRBJ2-7; TRBD1 agrees at 9 bases. CDR3 residues: CASSFGDREVWGSYEQYF. In nucleotides, the CDR3 is TGTGCCAGCAGCTTTGGGGACAGGGAAGTCTGGGGATCCTACGAGCAGTACTTC.